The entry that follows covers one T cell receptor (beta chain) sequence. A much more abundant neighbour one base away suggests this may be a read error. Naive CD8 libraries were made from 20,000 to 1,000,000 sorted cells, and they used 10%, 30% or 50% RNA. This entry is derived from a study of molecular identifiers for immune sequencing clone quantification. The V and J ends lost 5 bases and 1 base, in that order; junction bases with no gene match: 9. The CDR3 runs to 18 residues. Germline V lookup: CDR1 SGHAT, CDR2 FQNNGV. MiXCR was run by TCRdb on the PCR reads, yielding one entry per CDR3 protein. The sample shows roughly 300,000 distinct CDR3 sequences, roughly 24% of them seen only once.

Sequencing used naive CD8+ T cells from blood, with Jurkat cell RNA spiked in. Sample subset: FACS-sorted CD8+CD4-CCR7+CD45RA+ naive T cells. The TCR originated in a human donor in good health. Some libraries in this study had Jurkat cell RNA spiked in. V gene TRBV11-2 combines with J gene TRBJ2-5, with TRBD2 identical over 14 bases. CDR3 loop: CASSPPTGTSGSQETQYF. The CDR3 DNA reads TGTGCCAGCAGCCCCCCTACAGGGACTAGCGGGAGCCAAGAGACCCAGTACTTC.